The rows below give T cell receptor beta chains drawn from one sample of a study of Graves' ophthalmopathy and Graves' hyperthyroidism. Via MiXCR, TCRdb re-called the multiplex PCR reads, giving one row per CDR3 protein. The table has around 670,000 distinct CDR3 sequences, 40% seen once. Sequencing was carried out using peripheral blood. The receptor source for this set is an adult man with Graves' ophthalmopathy. CDR3s include the opening cysteine and the closing phenylalanine or tryptophan. The order of the fields is clone size, D gene, V gene, J gene, CDR3 length, CDR3 DNA, CDR3 protein. The D gene is left open where the match is weak. A row's size may be missing; if present it is once, few, many or a size class.

-	TRBD1	TRBV12-3/TRBV12-4	TRBJ2-5	16	TGTGCCAGCAGACCTGCCCCGGACAGGTTCAGCACGGTCCAGTACTTC	CASRPAPDRFSTVQYF
many	-	TRBV12-3/TRBV12-4	TRBJ1-2	13	TGTGCCAGCAGCCTTAGAGCTAACTATGGCTACACCTTC	CASSLRANYGYTF
-	-	TRBV29-1	TRBJ2-7	13	TGCAGCGTACAGGCAGTTGGACCCTACGAGCAGTACTTC	CSVQAVGPYEQYF
few	TRBD2	TRBV7-9	TRBJ2-7	16	TGTGCCAGCAGCCAACAGACTAGCGGGGACCTCTACCAGCAGTACTTC	CASSQQTSGDLYQQYF
few	-	TRBV7-2	TRBJ2-7	14	TGTGCCAGCAGCTTCTGGGGGGCGTTGTACGAGCAGTACTTC	CASSFWGALYEQYF
-	TRBD1	TRBV29-1	TRBJ1-2	13	TGCAGCGTGGGGTGGACAGGGCAGTATGGCTACACCTTC	CSVGWTGQYGYTF
-	-	TRBV12-3/TRBV12-4	TRBJ1-4	13	TGTGCCAGCAGTTTGGTAGGGTATGGAAAACTGTTTTTT	CASSLVGYGKLFF
many	TRBD1	TRBV9	TRBJ1-5	15	TGTGCCAGCAGCCCGGGACAGAGTAGCAATCAGCCCCAGCATTTT	CASSPGQSSNQPQHF
-	-	TRBV7-3	TRBJ2-5	14	TGTGCCAGCAGTTCGCCGGGACCGGGGATTCCCCAGTACTTC	CASSSPGPGIPQYF
-	-	TRBV28	TRBJ1-2	13	TGTGCCAGCAGTCTCAACATCCGCCCACGCTACACCTTC	CASSLNIRPRYTF
few	TRBD1	TRBV29-1	TRBJ2-2	15	TGCAGCGTTGAAGTCACAGGGGCCCTTACCGGGGAGCTGTTTTTT	CSVEVTGALTGELFF
-	-	TRBV5-4	TRBJ1-2	15	TGTGCCAGCACAACGCCACGGGGGGATTGGGATGGCTACACCTTC	CASTTPRGDWDGYTF
many	-	TRBV29-1	TRBJ2-7	11	TGCAGCGTTGATGGGGGATCGGGGCAGTACTTC	CSVDGGSGQYF
-	TRBD1	TRBV7-9	TRBJ2-7	15	TGTGCCAGCAGCTTAGTTCAGGGGGCAATCTACGAGCAGTACTTC	CASSLVQGAIYEQYF
-	-	TRBV2	TRBJ1-5	13	TGTGCCAGCAGTTTATTGGGGGAGCAGCCCCAGCATTTT	CASSLLGEQPQHF
once	-	TRBV7-8	TRBJ2-7	10	TGTGCCAGCCCCAGGACGGAGCAGTACTTC	CASPRTEQYF
-	-	TRBV6-6	TRBJ1-6	17	TGTGCCAGCAGTTATGTCCGGGGGGGCTCCTATAATTCACCCCTCCACTTT	CASSYVRGGSYNSPLHF
-	-	TRBV25-1	TRBJ1-3	16	TGTGCCAGCTCACCACCGAACACCTACTCTGGAAACACCATATATTTT	CASSPPNTYSGNTIYF
-	TRBD1	TRBV24-1	TRBJ1-2	16	TGTGCCACCAGTGAAGCGTTGACAGGGGGCAGAACTGGCTACACCTTC	CATSEALTGGRTGYTF